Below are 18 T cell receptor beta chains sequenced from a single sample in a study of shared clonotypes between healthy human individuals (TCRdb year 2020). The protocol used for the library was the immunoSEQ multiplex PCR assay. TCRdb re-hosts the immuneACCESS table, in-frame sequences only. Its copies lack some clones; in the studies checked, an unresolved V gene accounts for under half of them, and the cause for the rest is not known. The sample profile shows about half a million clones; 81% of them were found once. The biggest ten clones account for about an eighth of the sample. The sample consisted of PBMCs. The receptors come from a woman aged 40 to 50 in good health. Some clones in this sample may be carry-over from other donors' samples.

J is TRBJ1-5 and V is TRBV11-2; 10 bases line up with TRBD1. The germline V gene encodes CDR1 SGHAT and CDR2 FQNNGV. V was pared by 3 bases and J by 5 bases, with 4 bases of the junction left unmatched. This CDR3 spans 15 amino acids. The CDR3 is CASSLGQGIDQPQHF. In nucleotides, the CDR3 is TGTGCCAGCAGCTTGGGACAGGGGATTGATCAGCCCCAGCATTTT.

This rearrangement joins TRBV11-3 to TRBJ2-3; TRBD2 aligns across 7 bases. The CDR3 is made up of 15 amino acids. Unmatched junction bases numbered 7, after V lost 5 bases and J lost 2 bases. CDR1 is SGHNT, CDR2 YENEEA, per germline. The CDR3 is CASSTGGGTTDTQYF. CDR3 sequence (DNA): TGTGCCAGCAGCACTGGGGGGGGGACCACAGATACGCAGTATTTT. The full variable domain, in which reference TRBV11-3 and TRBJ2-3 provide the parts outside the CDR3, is EAGVVQSPRYKIIEKKQPVAFWCNPISGHNTLYWYLQNLGQGPELLIRYENEEAVDDSQLPKDRFSAERLKGVDSTLKIQPAELGDSAVYLCASSTGGGTTDTQYFGPGTRLTVL.

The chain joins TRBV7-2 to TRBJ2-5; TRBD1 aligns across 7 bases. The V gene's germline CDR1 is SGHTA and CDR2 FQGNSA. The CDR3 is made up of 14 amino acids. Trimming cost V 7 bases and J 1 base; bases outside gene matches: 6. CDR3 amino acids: CASKPQGVQETQYF. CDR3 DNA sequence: TGTGCCAGCAAGCCTCAGGGGGTCCAAGAGACCCAGTACTTC.

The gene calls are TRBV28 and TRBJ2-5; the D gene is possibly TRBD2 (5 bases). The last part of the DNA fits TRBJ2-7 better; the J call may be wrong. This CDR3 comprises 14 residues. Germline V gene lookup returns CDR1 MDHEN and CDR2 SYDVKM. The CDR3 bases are TGTGCCAGCAGTTCGGGAACACTAATCTACGAGCAGTACTTC. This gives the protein CASSSGTLIYEQYF.

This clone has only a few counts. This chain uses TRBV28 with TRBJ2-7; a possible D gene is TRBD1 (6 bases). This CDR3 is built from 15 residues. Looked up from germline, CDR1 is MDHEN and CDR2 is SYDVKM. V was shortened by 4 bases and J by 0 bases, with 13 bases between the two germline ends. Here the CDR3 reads CASSSTGTSSYEQYF. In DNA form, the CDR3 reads TGTGCCAGCAGTTCTACAGGGACCAGCTCCTACGAGCAGTACTTC.

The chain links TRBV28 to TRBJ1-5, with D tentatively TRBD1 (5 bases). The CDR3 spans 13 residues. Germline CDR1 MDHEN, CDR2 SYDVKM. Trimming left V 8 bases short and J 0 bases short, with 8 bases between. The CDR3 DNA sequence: TGTGCCAGCCAGACAGATAGCAATCAGCCCCAGCATTTT. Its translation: CASQTDSNQPQHF.

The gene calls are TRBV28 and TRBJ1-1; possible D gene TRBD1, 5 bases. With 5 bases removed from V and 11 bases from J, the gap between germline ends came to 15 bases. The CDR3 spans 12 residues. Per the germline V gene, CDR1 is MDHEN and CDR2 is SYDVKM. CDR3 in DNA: TGTGCCAGCAGTCAGGGCAATTTGTATGCTTTCTTT. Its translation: CASSQGNLYAFF.

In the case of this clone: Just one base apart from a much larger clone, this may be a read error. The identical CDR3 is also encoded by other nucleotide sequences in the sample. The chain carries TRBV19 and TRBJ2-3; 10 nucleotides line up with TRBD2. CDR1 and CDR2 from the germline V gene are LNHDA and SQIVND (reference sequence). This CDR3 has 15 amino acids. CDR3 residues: CASSIVTSGSDTQYF. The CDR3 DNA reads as TGCGCCAGTAGTATAGTGACTAGCGGGTCAGATACGCAGTATTTT.

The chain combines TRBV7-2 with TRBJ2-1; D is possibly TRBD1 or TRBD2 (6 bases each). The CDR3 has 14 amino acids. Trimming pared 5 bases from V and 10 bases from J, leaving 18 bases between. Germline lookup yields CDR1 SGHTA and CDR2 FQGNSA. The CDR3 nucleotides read TGTGCCAGCAGCGACCGCTCCGGGGGCTGGGAGCAGTTCTTC. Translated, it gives CASSDRSGGWEQFF.

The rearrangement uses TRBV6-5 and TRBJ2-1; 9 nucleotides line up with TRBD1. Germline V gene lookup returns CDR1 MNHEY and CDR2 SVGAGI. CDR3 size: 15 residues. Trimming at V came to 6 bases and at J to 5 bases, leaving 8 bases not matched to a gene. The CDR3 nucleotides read TGTGCCAGCAGATCACAGGGGGCGGTAAACAATGAGCAGTTCTTC. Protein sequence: CASRSQGAVNNEQFF.

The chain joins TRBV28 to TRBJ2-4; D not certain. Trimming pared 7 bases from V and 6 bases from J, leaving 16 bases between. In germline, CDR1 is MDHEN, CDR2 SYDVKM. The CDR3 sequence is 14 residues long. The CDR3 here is CASNTNSVGNIQYF. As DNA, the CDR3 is TGTGCCAGCAACACAAATTCTGTAGGAAACATTCAGTACTTC. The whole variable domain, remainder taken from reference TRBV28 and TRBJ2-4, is DVKVTQSSRYLVKRTGEKVFLECVQDMDHENMFWYRQDPGLGLRLIYFSYDVKMKEKGDIPEGYSVSREKKERFSLILESASTNQTSMYLCASNTNSVGNIQYFGAGTRLSVL.

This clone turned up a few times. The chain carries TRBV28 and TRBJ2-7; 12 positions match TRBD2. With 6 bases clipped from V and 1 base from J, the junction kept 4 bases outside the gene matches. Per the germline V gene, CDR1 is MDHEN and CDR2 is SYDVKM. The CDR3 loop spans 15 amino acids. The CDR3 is CASRMTSGRSYEQYF. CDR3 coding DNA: TGTGCCAGCAGGATGACTAGCGGGAGATCCTACGAGCAGTACTTC.

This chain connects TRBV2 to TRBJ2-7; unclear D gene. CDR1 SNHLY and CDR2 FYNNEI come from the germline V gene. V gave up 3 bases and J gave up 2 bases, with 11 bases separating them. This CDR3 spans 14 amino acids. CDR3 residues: CASSEFDKAYEQYF. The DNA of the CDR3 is TGTGCCAGCAGTGAGTTTGACAAGGCCTACGAGCAGTACTTC.

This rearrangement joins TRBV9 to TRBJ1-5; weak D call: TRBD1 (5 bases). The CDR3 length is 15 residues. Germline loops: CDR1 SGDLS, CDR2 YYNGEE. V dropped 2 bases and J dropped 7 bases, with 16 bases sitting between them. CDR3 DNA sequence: TGTGCCAGCAGCGTCCATCCGGGGGGGGAGCAGCCCCAGCATTTT. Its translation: CASSVHPGGEQPQHF.

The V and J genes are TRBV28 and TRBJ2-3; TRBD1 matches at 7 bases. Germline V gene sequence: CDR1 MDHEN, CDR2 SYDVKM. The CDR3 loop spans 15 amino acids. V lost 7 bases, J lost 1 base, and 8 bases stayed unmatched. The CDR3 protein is CASTSQGPRTDTQYF. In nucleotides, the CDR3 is TGTGCCAGCACCTCACAGGGGCCACGCACAGATACGCAGTATTTT.

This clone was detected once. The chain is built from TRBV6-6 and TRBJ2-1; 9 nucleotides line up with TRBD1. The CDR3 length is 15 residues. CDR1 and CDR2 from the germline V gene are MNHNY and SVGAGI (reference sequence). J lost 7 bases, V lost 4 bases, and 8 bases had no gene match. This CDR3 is CASSSITGGGNEQFF. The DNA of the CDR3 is TGTGCCAGCAGTTCAATAACAGGGGGCGGAAATGAGCAGTTCTTC.

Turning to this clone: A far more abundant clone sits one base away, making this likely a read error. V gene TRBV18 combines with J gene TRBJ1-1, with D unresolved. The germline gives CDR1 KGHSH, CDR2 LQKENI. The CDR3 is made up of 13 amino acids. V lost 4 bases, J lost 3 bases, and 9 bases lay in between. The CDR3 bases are TGTGCCAGCTCACAATACGGGGACACTGAAGCTTTCTTT. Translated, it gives CASSQYGDTEAFF.

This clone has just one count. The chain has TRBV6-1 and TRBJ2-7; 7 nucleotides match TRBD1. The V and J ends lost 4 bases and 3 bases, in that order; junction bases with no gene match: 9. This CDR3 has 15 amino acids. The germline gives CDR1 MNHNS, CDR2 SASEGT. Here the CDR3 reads CASSVHGAGGYEQYF. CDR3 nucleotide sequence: TGTGCCAGCAGTGTCCACGGGGCAGGGGGCTACGAGCAGTACTTC.